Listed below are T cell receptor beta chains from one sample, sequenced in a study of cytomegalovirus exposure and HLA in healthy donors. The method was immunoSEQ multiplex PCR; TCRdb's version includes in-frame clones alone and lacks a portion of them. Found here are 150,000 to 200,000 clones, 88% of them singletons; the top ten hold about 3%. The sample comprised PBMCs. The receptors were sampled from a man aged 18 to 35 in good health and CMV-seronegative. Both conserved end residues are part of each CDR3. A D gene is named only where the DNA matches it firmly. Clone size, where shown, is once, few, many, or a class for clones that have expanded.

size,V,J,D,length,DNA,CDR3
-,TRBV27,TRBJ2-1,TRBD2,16,TGTGCCAGCAGTCCGCCCGGGCCGGGGGGGCCGGATGAGCAGTTCTTC,CASSPPGPGGPDEQFF
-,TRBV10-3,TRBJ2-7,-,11,TGTGCCACCTCCTGGGCCGACGAGCAGTACTTC,CATSWADEQYF
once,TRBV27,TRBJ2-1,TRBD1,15,TGTGCCAGCAGAAGAAGGACAGGGGTCAACAATGAGCAGTTCTTC,CASRRRTGVNNEQFF
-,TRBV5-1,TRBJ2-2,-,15,TGCGCCAGCAGCTTGGAGTCCTTGAGGACCGGGGAGCTGTTTTTT,CASSLESLRTGELFF
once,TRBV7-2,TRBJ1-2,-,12,TGTGCCAGCGGGGCCCTTCGATATGGCTACACCTTC,CASGALRYGYTF
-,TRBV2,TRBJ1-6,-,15,TGTGCCAGCAGTCGTGCCAGGGTAGGGAATTCACCCCTCCACTTT,CASSRARVGNSPLHF
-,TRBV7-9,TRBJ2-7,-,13,TGTGCCAGCAGCTCGGGACGGGAGTACGAGCAGTACTTC,CASSSGREYEQYF
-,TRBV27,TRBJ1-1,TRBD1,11,TGTGCCAGCAGCTGGGGACAGGAAGCTTTCTTT,CASSWGQEAFF
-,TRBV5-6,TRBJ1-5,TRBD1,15,TGTGCCAGCAGCTTGACTACAGGGGGTAATCAGCCCCAGCATTTT,CASSLTTGGNQPQHF
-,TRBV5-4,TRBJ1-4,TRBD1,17,TGTGCCAGCAGCTTGGGGGCCGTAGGGACAGGGAATGAAAAACTGTTTTTT,CASSLGAVGTGNEKLFF